The entry below describes one T cell receptor beta chain. The V and J ends lost 3 bases and 4 bases, in that order; junction bases with no gene match: 10. In germline, CDR1 is GTSNPN, CDR2 SVGIG (reference sequence). The CDR3 is made up of 15 amino acids. This sample was taken from a study of technical replicates of blood from several donors. Only in-frame clones appear in the TCRdb table, and some are missing; sequencing was by immunoSEQ multiplex PCR. Counted here are some 77,000 clones, 90% to 95% occurring once; the ten biggest clones make up 0.39%. The chain is built from TRBV30 and TRBJ2-7; 9 bases are shared with TRBD2. Sequenced material: T cells isolated from PBMCs. The source of this sequence is a human donor in good health. In DNA form, the CDR3 reads TGTGCCTGGAGCCGACCGGGACTAGCCCTATACGAGCAGTACTTC. It specifies CAWSRPGLALYEQYF.